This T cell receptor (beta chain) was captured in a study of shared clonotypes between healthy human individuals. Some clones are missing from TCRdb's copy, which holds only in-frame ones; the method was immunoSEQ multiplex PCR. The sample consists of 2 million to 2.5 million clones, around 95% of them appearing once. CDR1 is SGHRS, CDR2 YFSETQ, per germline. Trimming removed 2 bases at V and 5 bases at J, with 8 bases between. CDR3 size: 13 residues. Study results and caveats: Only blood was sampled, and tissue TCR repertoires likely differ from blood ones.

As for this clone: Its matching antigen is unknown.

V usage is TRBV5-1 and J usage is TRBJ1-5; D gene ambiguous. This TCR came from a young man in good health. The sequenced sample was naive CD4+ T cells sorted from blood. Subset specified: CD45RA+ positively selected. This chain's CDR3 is CASSFSADQPQHF. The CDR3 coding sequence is TGCGCCAGCAGCTTTAGTGCCGATCAGCCCCAGCATTTT. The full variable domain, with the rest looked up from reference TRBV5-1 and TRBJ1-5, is KAGVTQTPRYLIKTRGQQVTLSCSPISGHRSVSWYQQTPGQGLQFLFEYFSETQRNKGNFPGRFSGRQFSNSRSEMNVSTLELGDSALYLCASSFSADQPQHFGDGTRLSIL.